The sequence of this TCR beta chain was determined in a study of blood T cells in healthy people across ages. Germline V gene sequence: CDR1 SGHTA, CDR2 FQGNSA. This CDR3 is 18 amino acids long. The V segment lost 3 bases and the J segment 5 bases; nucleotides outside the gene matches: 15. Overall study results and limits: Roughly linear declines in TCR beta diversity per million T cells occurred with age. Whereas aged donors had fewer naive CD4+ cells, long-lived donors had more of them and higher diversity.

A sample-barcoded 5' primer and a J-beta primer mix were used in a second PCR of roughly 7 to 11 cycles. No fewer than 2.5 million CDR3-containing paired-end reads came from each sample. TCRdb re-derived calls from the 5' RACE reads in MiXCR, one entry per CDR3 protein. The data hold around 850,000 distinct CDR3 sequences, with 35% to 40% observed a single time. This clonotype was counted ten times or more. What it recognizes is unknown. This clonotype originated in a man between 18 and 29 years old in good health. The rearrangement uses TRBV7-2 and TRBJ2-3, with 9 bases matching TRBD1. The sample comprised blood. CDR3 DNA: TGTGCCAGCAGCTTTCGGACAGGGGACGCCTTAAGGGGAGATACGCAGTATTTT. Translation gives CASSFRTGDALRGDTQYF.